What follows is one TCR beta chain and its context. No antigen is known for it. This record comes from a study of metastatic and nonmetastatic thyroid tumors. Whole-study context: Malignant thyroid and benign thyroid patients provided blood and tumor or nodule tissue whose repertoires were compared. Findings of the study overall: Significantly higher TCR beta diversity was reportedly seen in malignant thyroid tumors than benign nodules, in blood and tumor.

Trimming left V 6 bases short and J 9 bases short, with 12 bases between. Germline V gene lookup returns CDR1 MNHNS and CDR2 SASEGT. The CDR3 extends over 12 amino acids. TCRdb re-analyzed the PCR reads through MiXCR. The sample comprises around 17,000 clones, approximately 13% of which are singletons, and 15% to 20% rests with the top ten. All patients reached thyroid surgery having received no treatment beforehand. This chain links TRBV6-1 with TRBJ1-5; D is ambiguous. The sample taken for sequencing was tumor tissue. The receptor was derived from a female donor with papillary thyroid cancer or a benign thyroid nodule (not recorded which). Some clones in this sample may be carry-over from other donors' samples. The CDR3 here is CASRIPSWPQHF. The CDR3 DNA is TGTGCCAGCAGGATCCCCTCATGGCCCCAGCATTTT.